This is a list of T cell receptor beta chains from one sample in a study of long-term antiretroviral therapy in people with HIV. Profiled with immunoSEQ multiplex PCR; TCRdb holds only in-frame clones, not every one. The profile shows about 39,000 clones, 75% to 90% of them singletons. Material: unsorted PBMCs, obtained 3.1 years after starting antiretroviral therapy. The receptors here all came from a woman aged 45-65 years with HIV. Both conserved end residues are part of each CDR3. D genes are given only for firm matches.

CDR3aa: CASSYGQGTDTQYF; CDR3nt: TGCGCCAGCAGCTACGGACAGGGGACAGATACGCAGTATTTT; v_gene: TRBV5-1; len: 14; d_gene: TRBD1; j_gene: TRBJ2-3
CDR3aa: CASSSQGTANTGELFF; CDR3nt: TGTGCCAGCAGCTCCCAAGGGACAGCGAACACCGGGGAGCTGTTTTTT; v_gene: TRBV11-3; len: 16; d_gene: TRBD1; j_gene: TRBJ2-2
CDR3aa: CASGQGWGAFF; CDR3nt: TGTGCCAGCGGCCAGGGGTGGGGAGCTTTCTTT; v_gene: TRBV27; len: 11; d_gene: NA; j_gene: TRBJ1-1
CDR3aa: CASSLLQGPYNEQFF; CDR3nt: TGTGCCAGCAGCTTATTACAGGGACCCTACAATGAGCAGTTCTTC; v_gene: TRBV11-2; len: 15; d_gene: NA; j_gene: TRBJ2-1
CDR3aa: CASSTGGTGYNEQFF; CDR3nt: TGTGCCAGCAGTACCGGCGGGACAGGGTACAATGAGCAGTTCTTC; v_gene: TRBV6-5; len: 15; d_gene: TRBD1; j_gene: TRBJ2-1
CDR3aa: CASSPMAGSTGNSPLHF; CDR3nt: TGTGCCAGCTCACCGATGGCAGGGTCCACCGGTAATTCACCCCTCCACTTT; v_gene: TRBV18; len: 17; d_gene: NA; j_gene: TRBJ1-6
CDR3aa: CASSLWAGGGDTQYF; CDR3nt: TGTGCCAGCAGTTTATGGGCCGGCGGAGGAGATACGCAGTATTTT; v_gene: TRBV27; len: 15; d_gene: NA; j_gene: TRBJ2-3
CDR3aa: CASSYSKAKLFF; CDR3nt: TGTGCCAGCAGTTACTCGAAGGCAAAACTGTTTTTT; v_gene: TRBV6-6; len: 12; d_gene: NA; j_gene: TRBJ1-4
CDR3aa: CASSLQSNTEAFF; CDR3nt: TGTGCCAGCAGTCTTCAGTCGAACACTGAAGCTTTCTTT; v_gene: TRBV2; len: 13; d_gene: NA; j_gene: TRBJ1-1
CDR3aa: CASSLSRIGVEKLFF; CDR3nt: TGTGCCAGCAGCTTGTCGCGGATTGGAGTTGAAAAACTGTTTTTT; v_gene: TRBV5-6; len: 15; d_gene: NA; j_gene: TRBJ1-4